This entry concerns a single TCR beta chain. Its antigen is still unknown. In germline, CDR1 is SGHRS, CDR2 YFSETQ. This CDR3 contains 17 residues. J gave up 6 bases and V 2 bases, and 14 bases lay outside the gene matches. This record comes from a study of cytomegalovirus exposure and HLA in healthy donors. The study, taken as a whole, reports: One variant, a missense change in DCLRE1C, was linked in a later analysis to TCR beta V- and J-gene trimming. Follow-up analysis seemed to connect common viral pathogens with several of the most significant clusters identified. Three CMV-associated chains proved CMV antigen-specific in vitro.

The PCR used 60 Vbeta and 13 Jbeta primers. Sequencing was performed with immunoSEQ multiplex PCR; in TCRdb, only in-frame clones are kept and a portion is missing. The sample has 200,000 or so clones, over 80% seen once; the top ten hold 0.71%. The TCR comes from a boy aged 2 to 10 in good health and CMV-seronegative. Sequencing used PBMCs. The chain uses TRBV5-1 and TRBJ1-2; 9 bases fit TRBD1. CDR3 bases: TGCGCCAGCAGCTTATCCTTCCCGGGACAGGGAGGGGATGGCTACACCTTC. It yields the protein CASSLSFPGQGGDGYTF.